This is a list of T cell receptor beta chains from one sample in a study of CD8 T cells in ankylosing spondylitis. TCRdb reprocessed the 5' RACE reads with MiXCR, giving one entry per CDR3 protein. This table holds 450,000 or so distinct CDR3 sequences, roughly a quarter found once. Sequencing input: blood, either unsorted or a sorted T cell fraction (not recorded which). These TCRs come from a male donor with ankylosing spondylitis. Each CDR3 is given with its conserved first and last residue. The D gene is left open where the match is weak. Only some rows state a clone size, as once, few, many or a class for expanded clones.

D gene,J gene,clone size,CDR3 length,V gene,CDR3 protein,CDR3 DNA
.,TRBJ1-6,few,14,TRBV7-2,CASSYPRSDSPLHF,TGTGCCAGCAGCTACCCTCGGTCGGATTCACCCCTCCACTTT
.,TRBJ1-2,many,13,TRBV20-1,CSARLGSNYGYTF,TGCAGTGCAAGGTTAGGGTCTAACTATGGCTACACCTTC
TRBD2,TRBJ2-1,.,15,TRBV20-1,CSATRSGSAYNEQFF,TGCAGTGCAACCAGAAGCGGGAGTGCCTACAATGAGCAGTTCTTC
.,TRBJ2-7,once,12,TRBV7-9,CASSLDRGKQYF,TGTGCCAGCAGCTTGGACCGAGGGAAGCAGTACTTC
TRBD2,TRBJ2-1,few,16,TRBV5-1,CASSLTPGTSVNEQFF,TGCGCCAGCAGCTTGACCCCCGGGACTAGTGTGAATGAGCAGTTCTTC
TRBD2,TRBJ2-5,.,16,TRBV4-2,CASSQGLAGVHETQYF,TGTGCCAGCAGCCAAGGTCTAGCGGGAGTGCACGAGACCCAGTACTTC
.,TRBJ2-5,few,12,TRBV10-3,CAIKGQKETQYF,TGTGCCATCAAAGGACAGAAAGAGACCCAGTACTTC
.,TRBJ2-3,.,15,TRBV11-2,CASSLTGSAIATQYF,TGTGCCAGCAGCTTAACTGGAAGCGCGATCGCTACGCAGTATTTT
.,TRBJ2-3,many,12,TRBV7-9,CASSFGGEFSYF,TGTGCCAGCAGCTTTGGAGGGGAGTTCTCGTATTTT
.,TRBJ2-1,.,12,TRBV16,CASSPRSASAHF,TGTGCCAGCAGCCCGAGGTCAGCTAGCGCCCACTTC
TRBD2,TRBJ2-1,.,18,TRBV5-1,CASSLTAGTSGRAGEQFF,TGCGCCAGCAGCTTGACCGCCGGGACTAGCGGGAGGGCCGGTGAGCAGTTCTTC
TRBD2,TRBJ2-7,few,14,TRBV7-9,CASSLREGSYEQYF,TGTGCCAGCAGCTTGCGGGAGGGTTCCTACGAGCAGTACTTC
TRBD2,TRBJ2-1,.,15,TRBV12-3/TRBV12-4,CASSEAGGSGNEQFF,TGTGCCAGCAGTGAAGCGGGAGGGTCGGGTAATGAGCAGTTCTTC
.,TRBJ1-5,.,14,TRBV24-1,CATSDGYSNQPQHF,TGTGCCACCAGTGACGGGTATAGCAATCAGCCCCAGCATTTT
.,TRBJ1-5,.,15,TRBV12-3/TRBV12-4,CASSLSAGRNQPQHF,TGTGCCAGCAGTTTATCTGCCGGCCGCAATCAGCCCCAGCATTTT
TRBD1,TRBJ2-7,.,15,TRBV9,CASSVDLGQGGEQYF,TGTGCCAGCAGCGTAGACTTGGGACAGGGAGGCGAGCAGTACTTC
TRBD1,TRBJ2-2,.,15,TRBV10-3,CAISGQGDHTGELFF,TGTGCCATCAGTGGACAGGGGGACCACACCGGGGAGCTGTTTTTT
.,TRBJ1-2,few,13,TRBV12-5,CASAPSGGTGYTF,TGTGCTAGTGCCCCGTCGGGAGGGACTGGCTACACCTTC
TRBD2,TRBJ2-7,.,15,TRBV9,CASSKGLAGEHEQYF,TGTGCCAGCAGCAAGGGACTAGCGGGAGAACACGAGCAGTACTTC
TRBD1,TRBJ1-6,.,17,TRBV5-6,CASSLTDARQGLSPLHF,TGTGCCAGCAGCTTGACCGACGCCCGACAGGGACTTTCACCCCTCCACTTT
.,TRBJ2-2,.,14,TRBV7-2,CATNRDLNTGELFF,TGTGCCACAAACAGGGATTTGAACACCGGGGAGCTGTTTTTT
TRBD2,TRBJ2-7,.,14,TRBV29-1,CSVEEGGRADEQYF,TGCAGCGTTGAAGAAGGTGGGAGGGCCGACGAGCAGTACTTC
TRBD1,TRBJ2-7,.,14,TRBV5-1,CASSPGQGADEQYF,TGCGCCAGCAGCCCGGGACAGGGTGCAGACGAGCAGTACTTC
TRBD1,TRBJ2-5,.,15,TRBV5-1,CASSLEGQPQETQYF,TGCGCCAGCAGCTTGGAGGGACAGCCTCAAGAGACCCAGTACTTC
TRBD2,TRBJ2-7,few,14,TRBV5-1,CASSVTGTSYEQYF,TGCGCCAGCAGCGTGACCGGGACTAGTTACGAGCAGTACTTC
.,TRBJ1-6,.,13,TRBV20-1,CSARGNRDSPLHF,TGCAGTGCCAGAGGGAATCGGGATTCACCCCTCCACTTT
.,TRBJ1-2,.,16,TRBV5-1,CASSLVTRRTNYGYTF,TGCGCCAGCAGCTTGGTGACGCGTAGAACTAACTATGGCTACACCTTC
.,TRBJ2-7,.,14,TRBV6-1,CASSEAPDSYEQYF,TGTGCCAGCAGTGAAGCTCCAGACTCCTACGAGCAGTACTTC
TRBD2,TRBJ2-1,once,15,TRBV7-2,CASSRGTSGPNEQFF,TGTGCCAGCAGCCGCGGGACTAGCGGACCTAATGAGCAGTTCTTC
.,TRBJ1-1,few,12,TRBV10-3,CAISEQRGGAFF,TGTGCCATCAGTGAGCAGCGCGGAGGAGCTTTCTTT
TRBD2,TRBJ2-1,few,14,TRBV20-1,CSATTSGSYNEQFF,TGCAGTGCAACTACTAGCGGCTCGTACAATGAGCAGTTCTTC
.,TRBJ2-1,few,15,TRBV10-1,CASSPAGLTYNEQFF,TGCGCCAGCAGCCCAGCGGGCCTGACCTACAATGAGCAGTTCTTC
TRBD2,TRBJ2-3,few,15,TRBV20-1,CSAIMGGSSTDTQYF,TGCAGTGCTATCATGGGAGGGTCTAGCACAGATACGCAGTATTTT
TRBD1,TRBJ2-5,many,13,TRBV18,CASSPTGRETQYF,TGTGCCAGCAGCCCGACAGGGAGAGAGACCCAGTACTTC
.,TRBJ2-1,few,16,TRBV5-1,CASSLEASATYNEQFF,TGCGCCAGCAGCTTGGAAGCTAGCGCGACTTACAATGAGCAGTTCTTC
.,TRBJ2-1,few,15,TRBV6-5,CASSYGGGFDNEQFF,TGTGCCAGCAGTTACGGTGGAGGGTTTGACAATGAGCAGTTCTTC
.,TRBJ2-5,many,15,TRBV4-2,CASSQDLTGRQTQYF,TGTGCCAGCAGCCAAGATCTGACGGGCCGGCAGACCCAGTACTTC
TRBD2,TRBJ2-1,.,14,TRBV20-1,CSARDTSGMNEQFF,TGCAGTGCTAGAGATACTAGCGGGATGAATGAGCAGTTCTTC
.,TRBJ1-5,few,13,TRBV12-3/TRBV12-4,CASNIETNQPQHF,TGTGCCAGCAACATAGAAACTAATCAGCCCCAGCATTTT
.,TRBJ2-1,.,13,TRBV4-2,CASSQDRWDEQFF,TGTGCCAGCAGCCAAGATCGGTGGGATGAGCAGTTCTTC
.,TRBJ1-3,few,15,TRBV9,CASSVDPGHGNTIYF,TGTGCCAGCAGCGTAGACCCAGGGCATGGAAACACCATATATTTT
.,TRBJ1-1,.,13,TRBV30,CAWKEQRITEAFF,TGTGCCTGGAAAGAACAGAGGATCACTGAAGCTTTCTTT
TRBD1,TRBJ2-7,.,15,TRBV6-1,CASFSPGQVNYEQYF,TGTGCCAGCTTTTCTCCGGGACAGGTAAACTACGAGCAGTACTTC
.,TRBJ1-1,.,14,TRBV11-1,CASSYDYRYTEAFF,TGTGCCAGCAGTTATGACTACAGGTACACTGAAGCTTTCTTT
TRBD2,TRBJ2-1,.,17,TRBV2,CASSGGTREGRYNEQFF,TGTGCCAGCAGTGGGGGAACTCGGGAGGGCCGGTACAATGAGCAGTTCTTC
.,TRBJ2-6,.,16,TRBV20-1,CSARDRILSGANVLTF,TGCAGTGCTAGGGACAGAATCCTCTCTGGGGCCAACGTCCTGACTTTC
TRBD2,TRBJ2-1,.,15,TRBV20-1,CSARQREGQGNEQFF,TGCAGTGCTAGACAGCGGGAGGGCCAGGGCAATGAGCAGTTCTTC
.,TRBJ2-7,many,12,TRBV18,CASSPSSYEQYF,TGTGCCAGCAGCCCCAGCTCCTACGAGCAGTACTTC
TRBD1,TRBJ2-5,few,13,TRBV10-3,CAIGTGGKETQYF,TGTGCCATCGGCACAGGGGGAAAAGAGACCCAGTACTTC
.,TRBJ2-7,few,13,TRBV12-3/TRBV12-4,CASSTGDTYEQYF,TGTGCCAGCTCGACAGGTGATACCTACGAGCAGTACTTC
.,TRBJ1-2,few,16,TRBV5-6,CASSLEVNWVLDGYTF,TGTGCCAGCAGCTTGGAGGTGAATTGGGTTTTGGATGGCTACACCTTC
TRBD2,TRBJ2-2,.,16,TRBV20-1,CSARVGTSGVTGELFF,TGCAGTGCTAGAGTCGGGACTAGCGGGGTTACCGGGGAGCTGTTTTTT
TRBD1,TRBJ2-3,once,16,TRBV20-1,CSASNPGQGAADTQYF,TGCAGTGCTAGTAACCCGGGACAGGGGGCGGCAGATACGCAGTATTTT
TRBD1,TRBJ1-6,.,13,TRBV27,CASRGQGPSPLHF,TGTGCCAGCAGGGGACAGGGGCCTTCACCCCTCCACTTT
.,TRBJ2-1,.,14,TRBV13,CASSLFLRANEQFF,TGTGCCAGCAGCTTATTTCTGCGGGCCAATGAGCAGTTCTTC
TRBD2,TRBJ2-1,many,16,TRBV20-1,CSAQRGTSGNSNEQFF,TGCAGTGCGCAAAGAGGGACTAGCGGGAACAGCAATGAGCAGTTCTTC
.,TRBJ2-1,.,15,TRBV10-2,CASSPLPGTGNEQFF,TGCGCCAGCAGTCCCCTTCCCGGGACGGGGAATGAGCAGTTCTTC
TRBD1,TRBJ2-5,.,17,TRBV20-1,CSARDSPWTGPQETQYF,TGCAGTGCTAGAGATTCCCCCTGGACAGGTCCACAAGAGACCCAGTACTTC
TRBD2,TRBJ2-1,.,16,TRBV5-4,CASSQRLAGIYNEQFF,TGTGCCAGCAGCCAAAGACTAGCGGGCATCTACAATGAGCAGTTCTTC
.,TRBJ1-3,.,17,TRBV7-9,CASSSPRGTASGNTIYF,TGTGCCAGCAGCTCCCCCCGAGGTACAGCCTCTGGAAACACCATATATTTT